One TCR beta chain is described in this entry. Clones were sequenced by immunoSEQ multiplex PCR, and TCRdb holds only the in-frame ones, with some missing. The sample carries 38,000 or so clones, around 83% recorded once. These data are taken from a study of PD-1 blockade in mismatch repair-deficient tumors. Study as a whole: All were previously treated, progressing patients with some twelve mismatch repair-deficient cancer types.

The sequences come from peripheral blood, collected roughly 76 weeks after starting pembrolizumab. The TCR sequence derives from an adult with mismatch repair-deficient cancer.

The CDR3 DNA sequence: TGTGCCAGCAGCCAGCCCGGTGGGGGGGTGAGACGCACAGATACGCAGTATTTT. It is translated as CASSQPGGGVRRTDTQYF. The chain joins TRBV7-2 to TRBJ2-3; 7 positions agree with TRBD2. CDR3 length: 18 residues. The V gene end was trimmed by 5 bases and the J gene end by 1 base; junction bases not matched to a gene: 15. Germline CDR1 SGHTA, CDR2 FQGNSA.